This is a list of T cell receptor beta chains from one sample in a study of T cell responses to AZD1222 COVID-19 vaccine. Only in-frame clones appear in the TCRdb table, and some are missing; sequencing was by immunoSEQ multiplex PCR. The sample consists of fewer than 130,000 clones, around 80% of them appearing once. The sequencing used peripheral blood, collected on day 0 of AZD1222 vaccination. The receptor source for this set is an adult in good health. Both conserved end residues are part of each CDR3. A D gene is named only where the DNA matches it firmly. For some rows the clone size is stated as once, few or many, or as a class when expanded; others skip it.

CDR3 DNA: TGTGCCAGTAGGCAGGGGGCTTGGAATCAGCCCCAGCATTTT
CDR3 protein: CASRQGAWNQPQHF
clone size: -
D gene: TRBD1
V gene: TRBV19
J gene: TRBJ1-5

CDR3 DNA: TGTGCCAGCAGGGTACAGGGGCTAGTTTTCTACGAGCAGTACTTC
CDR3 protein: CASRVQGLVFYEQYF
clone size: -
D gene: -
V gene: TRBV21-1
J gene: TRBJ2-7

CDR3 DNA: TGTGCCAGCAGCTTAGCGGGGGGTGGGAACACTGAAGCTTTCTTT
CDR3 protein: CASSLAGGGNTEAFF
clone size: -
D gene: -
V gene: TRBV11-2
J gene: TRBJ1-1

CDR3 DNA: TGTGCCAGCAGATCACAGGGGAACTATGGCTACACCTTC
CDR3 protein: CASRSQGNYGYTF
clone size: -
D gene: TRBD1
V gene: TRBV6-5
J gene: TRBJ1-2

CDR3 DNA: TGTGCCAGCAGTTTAAAACTGGACGATGAGCAGTACTTC
CDR3 protein: CASSLKLDDEQYF
clone size: -
D gene: -
V gene: TRBV28
J gene: TRBJ2-7

CDR3 DNA: TGCGCCAGCAGTGGACCCCGGGAGTACTTC
CDR3 protein: CASSGPREYF
clone size: -
D gene: -
V gene: TRBV10-1
J gene: TRBJ2-5

CDR3 DNA: TGTGCCAGCAGCCCGACTAGCTCAAGGGGGACCTACGAGCAGTACTTC
CDR3 protein: CASSPTSSRGTYEQYF
clone size: -
D gene: -
V gene: TRBV7-2
J gene: TRBJ2-7

CDR3 DNA: TGTGCCATCAGTGTGGGAGCCCAAACTGAAGCTTTCTTT
CDR3 protein: CAISVGAQTEAFF
clone size: once
D gene: -
V gene: TRBV10-3
J gene: TRBJ1-1

CDR3 DNA: TGTGCCAGCAGTTACTCCGTGGACAGGGGGCACGAAAACATTCAGTACTTC
CDR3 protein: CASSYSVDRGHENIQYF
clone size: -
D gene: TRBD1
V gene: TRBV6-2/TRBV6-3
J gene: TRBJ2-4

CDR3 DNA: TGTGCCAGTAGTACTCCGGGACAGGGTTTTATCCAGCCCCAGCATTTT
CDR3 protein: CASSTPGQGFIQPQHF
clone size: -
D gene: TRBD1
V gene: TRBV19
J gene: TRBJ1-5

CDR3 DNA: TGTGCCAGCAGCTCCACAGGGGTTACTGAAGCTTTCTTT
CDR3 protein: CASSSTGVTEAFF
clone size: -
D gene: TRBD1
V gene: TRBV5-5
J gene: TRBJ1-1

CDR3 DNA: TGTGCCAGCAGCACCGGGTCTAATGAAAAACTGTTTTTT
CDR3 protein: CASSTGSNEKLFF
clone size: -
D gene: -
V gene: TRBV9
J gene: TRBJ1-4

CDR3 DNA: TGTGCCAGCTCACCACCGACAGGGGTGAACACTGAAGCTTTCTTT
CDR3 protein: CASSPPTGVNTEAFF
clone size: -
D gene: TRBD1
V gene: TRBV18
J gene: TRBJ1-1

CDR3 DNA: TGCGCCAGCAGCTTGGCGACAGGGTATACGACCTACGAGCAGTACTTC
CDR3 protein: CASSLATGYTTYEQYF
clone size: -
D gene: TRBD1
V gene: TRBV5-1
J gene: TRBJ2-7

CDR3 DNA: TGTGCCAGCAGCCGACGGAAAAATCAGCCCCAGCATTTT
CDR3 protein: CASSRRKNQPQHF
clone size: -
D gene: -
V gene: TRBV6-2/TRBV6-3
J gene: TRBJ1-5

CDR3 DNA: TGTGCCAGCAGCCTGGGACAGGGGGCCCCGAGAGACTACGAGCAGTACTTC
CDR3 protein: CASSLGQGAPRDYEQYF
clone size: -
D gene: TRBD1
V gene: TRBV11-3
J gene: TRBJ2-7

CDR3 DNA: TGTGCCAGCACTAGCGGGAGGGCCGGGGAGACCCAGTACTTC
CDR3 protein: CASTSGRAGETQYF
clone size: -
D gene: TRBD2
V gene: TRBV2
J gene: TRBJ2-5

CDR3 DNA: TGTGCCAGCAGTTTGCCAGTACCCTACGAGCAGTACTTC
CDR3 protein: CASSLPVPYEQYF
clone size: -
D gene: -
V gene: TRBV12-3/TRBV12-4
J gene: TRBJ2-7

CDR3 DNA: TGTGCCAGCAGCCCCTCTAGCGGGGGGCCGTACAATGAGCAGTTCTTC
CDR3 protein: CASSPSSGGPYNEQFF
clone size: -
D gene: TRBD2
V gene: TRBV7-7
J gene: TRBJ2-1

CDR3 DNA: TGTGCCAGCAGCCACCCGGGACTAGAGACCTACGAGCAGTACTTC
CDR3 protein: CASSHPGLETYEQYF
clone size: -
D gene: TRBD2
V gene: TRBV2
J gene: TRBJ2-7

CDR3 DNA: TGTGCCAGCAGCGCGAGCAGGGGGCTGAGCTATGGCTACACCTTC
CDR3 protein: CASSASRGLSYGYTF
clone size: -
D gene: TRBD1
V gene: TRBV9
J gene: TRBJ1-2

CDR3 DNA: TGCAGTGCTAGGGAGGCGACAGCCCAGTACTTC
CDR3 protein: CSAREATAQYF
clone size: -
D gene: -
V gene: TRBV20-1
J gene: TRBJ2-7

CDR3 DNA: TGCGCCAGCAGTCCTGCGCAGGGACTGGCCAACTCTGGGGCCAACGTCCTGACTTTC
CDR3 protein: CASSPAQGLANSGANVLTF
clone size: -
D gene: -
V gene: TRBV10-2
J gene: TRBJ2-6

CDR3 DNA: TGTGCCAGCAGTTATAATCGTCGGCCCTCTACGACGAGCTCCTACGAGCAGTACTTC
CDR3 protein: CASSYNRRPSTTSSYEQYF
clone size: -
D gene: -
V gene: TRBV6-2/TRBV6-3
J gene: TRBJ2-7

CDR3 DNA: TGCGCCAGCAGCCAAGATGGGGGACAGGGTAATCTGCGCTACACCTTC
CDR3 protein: CASSQDGGQGNLRYTF
clone size: -
D gene: TRBD1
V gene: TRBV4-1
J gene: TRBJ1-2

CDR3 DNA: TGTGCCAGCTCTAAGAACACTGAAGCTTTCTTT
CDR3 protein: CASSKNTEAFF
clone size: -
D gene: -
V gene: TRBV18
J gene: TRBJ1-1

CDR3 DNA: TGTGCCAGCAGCAAAGCGGGCCTGTCCACCGGGGAGCTGTTTTTT
CDR3 protein: CASSKAGLSTGELFF
clone size: -
D gene: -
V gene: TRBV21-1
J gene: TRBJ2-2

CDR3 DNA: TGTGCCAGCAGTTACCCAGGACACTCCTACGAGCAGTACTTC
CDR3 protein: CASSYPGHSYEQYF
clone size: few
D gene: -
V gene: TRBV6-2/TRBV6-3
J gene: TRBJ2-7

CDR3 DNA: TGTGCCAGTAGAGACTGGGACGGCAATGAAAAACTGTTTTTT
CDR3 protein: CASRDWDGNEKLFF
clone size: -
D gene: -
V gene: TRBV19
J gene: TRBJ1-4

CDR3 DNA: TGTGCCTGGAGTGTGTTTTTAGGGATATCTGGAAACACCATATATTTT
CDR3 protein: CAWSVFLGISGNTIYF
clone size: once
D gene: -
V gene: TRBV30
J gene: TRBJ1-3

CDR3 DNA: TGTGCCAGCGGGGACAGGGCCCGCGGTGCTTACGAGCAGTACTTC
CDR3 protein: CASGDRARGAYEQYF
clone size: -
D gene: TRBD1
V gene: TRBV6-5
J gene: TRBJ2-7